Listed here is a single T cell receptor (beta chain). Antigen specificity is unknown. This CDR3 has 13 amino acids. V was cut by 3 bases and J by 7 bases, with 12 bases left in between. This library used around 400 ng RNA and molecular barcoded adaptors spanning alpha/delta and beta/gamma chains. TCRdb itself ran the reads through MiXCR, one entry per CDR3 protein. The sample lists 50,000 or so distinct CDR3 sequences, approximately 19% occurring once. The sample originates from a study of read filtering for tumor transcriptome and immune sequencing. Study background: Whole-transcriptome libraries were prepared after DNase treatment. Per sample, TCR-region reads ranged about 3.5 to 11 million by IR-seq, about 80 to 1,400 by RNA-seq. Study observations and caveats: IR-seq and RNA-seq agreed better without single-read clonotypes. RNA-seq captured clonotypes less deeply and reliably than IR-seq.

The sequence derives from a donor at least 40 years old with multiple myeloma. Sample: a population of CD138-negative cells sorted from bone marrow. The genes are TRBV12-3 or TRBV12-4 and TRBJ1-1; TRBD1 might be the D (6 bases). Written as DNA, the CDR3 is TGTGCCAGCAGTTTTCAGGGGCTATATGAAGCTTTCTTT. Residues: CASSFQGLYEAFF.